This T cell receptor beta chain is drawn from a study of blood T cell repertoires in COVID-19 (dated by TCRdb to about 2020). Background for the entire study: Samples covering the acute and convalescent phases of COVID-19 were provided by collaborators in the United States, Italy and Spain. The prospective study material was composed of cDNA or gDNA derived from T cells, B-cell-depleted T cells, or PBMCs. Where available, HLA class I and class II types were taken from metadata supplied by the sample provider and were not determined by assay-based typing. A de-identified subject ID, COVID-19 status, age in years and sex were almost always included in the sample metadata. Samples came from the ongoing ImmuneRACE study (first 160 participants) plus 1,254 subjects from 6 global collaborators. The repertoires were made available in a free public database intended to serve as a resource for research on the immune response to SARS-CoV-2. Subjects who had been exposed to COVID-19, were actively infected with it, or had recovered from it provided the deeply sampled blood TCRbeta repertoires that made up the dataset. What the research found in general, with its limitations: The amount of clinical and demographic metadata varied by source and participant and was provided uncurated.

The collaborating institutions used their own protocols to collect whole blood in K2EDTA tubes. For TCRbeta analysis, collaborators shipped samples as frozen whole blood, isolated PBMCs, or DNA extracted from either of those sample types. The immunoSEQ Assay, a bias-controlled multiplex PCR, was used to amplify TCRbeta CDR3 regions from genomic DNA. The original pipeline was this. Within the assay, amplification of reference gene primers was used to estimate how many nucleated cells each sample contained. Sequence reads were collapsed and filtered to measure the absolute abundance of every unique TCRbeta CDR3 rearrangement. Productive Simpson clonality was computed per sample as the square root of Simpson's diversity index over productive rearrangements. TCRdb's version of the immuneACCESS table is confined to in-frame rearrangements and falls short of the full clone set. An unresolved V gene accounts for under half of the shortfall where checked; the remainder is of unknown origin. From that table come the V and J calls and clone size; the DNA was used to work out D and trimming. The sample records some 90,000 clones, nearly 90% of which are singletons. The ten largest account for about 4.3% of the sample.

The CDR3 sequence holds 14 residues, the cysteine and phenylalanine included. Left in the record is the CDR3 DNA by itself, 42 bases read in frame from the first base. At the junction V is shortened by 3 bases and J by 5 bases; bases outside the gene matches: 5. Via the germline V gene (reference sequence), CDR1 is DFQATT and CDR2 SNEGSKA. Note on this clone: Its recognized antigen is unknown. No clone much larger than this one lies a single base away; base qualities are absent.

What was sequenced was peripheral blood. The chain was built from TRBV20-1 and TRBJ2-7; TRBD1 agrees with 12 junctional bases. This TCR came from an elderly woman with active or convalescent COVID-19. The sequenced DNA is TGCAGTGCTAGTGGGGGACAGGGGGCCAACGAGCAGTACTTC. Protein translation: CSASGGQGANEQYF.